This TCR beta chain comes out of a study of identical twins. Addition of a universal primer site occurred through template switching, and cDNA carried unique molecular identifiers. TCRdb ran MiXCR on the 5' RACE reads and lists one entry per CDR3 protein. The profile shows roughly 700,000 distinct CDR3 sequences, 8% to 9% of them singletons. Findings and limits, study-wide: Clonotypes of the beta chain that were abundant in cord blood carried fewer insertions (memory repertoires showed none). Recombination models fit unrelated individuals' TCR alpha sharing but underestimated twins'. Twins shared out-of-frame alpha sequences with excess low generation probability.

The sample holds a few counts of this clonotype. Its antigen remains unidentified. The CDR3 sequence is 14 residues long. Germline-derived CDR1 and CDR2 are SGHTA and FQGNSA. The V gene end was trimmed by 5 bases and the J gene end by 9 bases; junction bases not matched to a gene: 8. These data also formed part of another study, on yellow fever vaccine responses in identical twins.

The clonotype was recovered from a woman between 18 and 30 years old in good health. V and J are TRBV7-2 and TRBJ2-1, with TRBD2 matching 9 bases. What was sequenced was PBMCs. CDR3 region: CASSVSSGTGEQFF. The CDR3, as DNA: TGTGCCAGCAGCGTGTCTAGCGGGACCGGTGAGCAGTTCTTC.